The source of this TCR beta chain is a study of OX40 agonist ivuxolimab in advanced cancers. In the study overall: Ivuxolimab was a fully human IgG2 agonistic monoclonal antibody targeting the costimulatory receptor OX40 (CD134). Intravenous ivuxolimab was administered to patients every 2 weeks at six dose levels: 0.01, 0.1, 0.3, 1.5, 3 and 10 mg/kg. In the dose-escalation cohort, roughly four fifths of patients were male, and the mean age was approximately 55 years, with a range of about 20 to 90. The monotherapy dose-escalation portion (N of about 49 patients) of the phase I ivuxolimab trial is reported in the paper. Prior anti-PD-1, anti-PD-L1 or anti-CTLA-4 therapy was permitted, and approximately 40% of dose-escalation patients had received checkpoint inhibitors. Of the approximately 50 dose-escalation patients, hepatocellular carcinoma was present in some 19, melanoma in roughly 15, renal cell carcinoma in 9 and head and neck cancer in 9. Peripheral TCRbeta sequencing was intended to test whether TCR sequence diversity was altered and clonal T-cell expansion was caused by ivuxolimab. Partial responses occurred in three dose-escalation patients: two with cutaneous melanoma and one with hepatocellular carcinoma. General study outcomes and caveats: In partial responders in the 0.1-3.0 mg/kg groups, normalized peripheral clonal expansion was found to be among the lowest, especially among CD8+ T cells. Low levels of normalized T-cell clonal expansion were also seen in some nonresponding patients. After ivuxolimab, CD8+ T cells had more expanded clones than CD4+ T cells on average. At doses from 0.1 to 3.0 mg/kg, clonal expansion was seen in both CD4+ and CD8+ blood T cells between baseline and week 6. Antigen specificity was not determined for the clonally expanded peripheral T cells.

Genomic DNA was isolated from the sorted cells so that the TCRbeta CDR3 region could be sequenced. TCRbeta CDR3 regions were sequenced using the immunoSEQ Assay. TCRdb stores this immuneACCESS table with in-frame sequences only. Part of the clones is absent; in the studies checked, under half of the shortfall reflects unresolved V genes, and no reason is known for the rest. The sample yields about 19,000 clones; around 80% were counted once. Almost 30% of the sample is held by the ten biggest clonotypes. This clone was detected a few times. Its antigen is unknown. Nothing much larger sits one base from this clone, and base qualities are not available. This same CDR3 is encoded by further DNA sequences in the sample. Patients with a history of autoimmune disease or receiving systemic immunosuppression were excluded from the trial. In every dose cohort, peripheral blood was drawn for TCR sequencing at baseline, cycle 4 day 1, and cycle 7 day 1. Samples were obtained from an open-label, multicenter, first-in-human phase I dose-escalation trial of ivuxolimab. The trial enrolled adults with locally advanced or metastatic head and neck squamous cell, hepatocellular, melanoma or renal cell carcinoma. Before TCR sequencing, CD4+ and CD8+ T cells were separately sorted from peripheral blood.

The sample here was CD4+ or CD8+ T cells sorted from blood, taken in a trial of the OX40 agonist ivuxolimab. This sequence was found in an adult with an advanced solid tumor such as melanoma, head and neck, liver or kidney cancer.

The bases read TGTGCCAGCAGCGCGGGCGATTCACCCCTCCACTTT. It translates to CASSAGDSPLHF. Recombination joined TRBV9 with TRBJ1-6, with no confident D gene call. The germline ends are 6 bases apart after V is trimmed by 3 bases and J by 8 bases. From the cysteine through the phenylalanine, the CDR3 covers 12 amino acids. Only the CDR3 part of the read is kept: 36 bases, read in frame from the first base. CDR1 SGDLS and CDR2 YYNGEE were looked up in the germline V gene. Extended through the reference TRBV9 and TRBJ1-6 proteins, this CDR3 yields the full variable domain: DSGVTQTPKHLITATGQRVTLRCSPRSGDLSVYWYQQSLDQGLQFLIQYYNGEERAKGNILERFSAQQFPDLHSELNLSSLELGDSALYFCASSAGDSPLHFGNGTRLTVT.